The 6 T cell receptor beta chains listed next were all sequenced from one sample in a study of control samples from healthy donors and cancer patients. Libraries were prepared by immunoSEQ multiplex PCR; TCRdb keeps only in-frame clonotypes and omits some of them. The sample shows fewer than 250,000 clones, around 90% of them seen only once. Sequencing input: blood. All receptors come from a man younger than 40 in good health.

The chain has TRBV3-1 (or the pseudogene TRBV3-2) and TRBJ2-4; unclear D gene. Germline V gene lookup returns CDR1 LGHDT and CDR2 YNNKEL (reference sequence). Trimming removed 3 bases from V and 3 bases from J, with 9 bases in between. The CDR3 is 14 residues long. CDR3 amino acids: CASSHGVGKNIQYF. CDR3 in DNA: TGTGCCAGCAGCCATGGCGTCGGCAAAAACATTCAGTACTTC.

The rearrangement joins TRBV19 to TRBJ1-2, with 7 bases aligning to TRBD1. The CDR3 spans 13 residues. With V trimmed by 8 bases and J by 8 bases, 11 bases remained unmatched. Germline values: CDR1 LNHDA, CDR2 SQIVND (reference sequence). In DNA form, the CDR3 reads TGTGCCAGTCAACGGGACAGAGTATTCGGCTACACCTTC. It is translated as CASQRDRVFGYTF.

V and J are TRBV5-1 and TRBJ2-7; 14 bases line up with TRBD2. With V trimmed by 3 bases and J by 0 bases, 8 bases remained unmatched. Germline values: CDR1 SGHRS, CDR2 YFSETQ. This CDR3 spans 18 amino acids. CDR3 residues: CASSSSMGLAGDSYEQYF. Written as DNA, the CDR3 is TGCGCCAGCAGCTCTTCAATGGGACTAGCGGGGGACTCCTACGAGCAGTACTTC.

The genes are TRBV12-5 and TRBJ1-3; D possibly corresponds to TRBD1 (5 bases). The CDR3 is made up of 14 amino acids. Germline values: CDR1 LGHNT, CDR2 FRNRAP. V was trimmed by 4 bases and J by 0 bases, leaving 7 bases between them. Written as DNA, the CDR3 is TGTGCTAGTGGTTGGGACGGCTCTGGAAACACCATATATTTT. Its protein is CASGWDGSGNTIYF.

The rearrangement joins TRBV7-3 to TRBJ2-6, with D possibly being TRBD1 or TRBD2 (5 bases each). Trimming pared 5 bases from V and 0 bases from J, leaving 17 bases between. This CDR3 contains 18 residues. In germline, CDR1 is SGHTA, CDR2 FQGTGA. The CDR3 loop reads CASSPTGLTPSGANVLTF. CDR3 sequence (DNA): TGTGCCAGCAGCCCAACAGGACTCACCCCCTCTGGGGCCAACGTCCTGACTTTC.

The CDR3: CAISSGQTNEKLFF. CDR3 coding DNA: TGTGCCATCAGCTCCGGACAGACAAATGAAAAACTGTTTTTT. The chain recombines TRBV10-3 with TRBJ1-4, with D maybe TRBD1 (6 bases). The CDR3 totals 14 residues. Trimming removed 6 bases at V and 5 bases at J, with 13 bases between. Germline-derived CDR1 and CDR2 are ENHRY and SYGVKD.